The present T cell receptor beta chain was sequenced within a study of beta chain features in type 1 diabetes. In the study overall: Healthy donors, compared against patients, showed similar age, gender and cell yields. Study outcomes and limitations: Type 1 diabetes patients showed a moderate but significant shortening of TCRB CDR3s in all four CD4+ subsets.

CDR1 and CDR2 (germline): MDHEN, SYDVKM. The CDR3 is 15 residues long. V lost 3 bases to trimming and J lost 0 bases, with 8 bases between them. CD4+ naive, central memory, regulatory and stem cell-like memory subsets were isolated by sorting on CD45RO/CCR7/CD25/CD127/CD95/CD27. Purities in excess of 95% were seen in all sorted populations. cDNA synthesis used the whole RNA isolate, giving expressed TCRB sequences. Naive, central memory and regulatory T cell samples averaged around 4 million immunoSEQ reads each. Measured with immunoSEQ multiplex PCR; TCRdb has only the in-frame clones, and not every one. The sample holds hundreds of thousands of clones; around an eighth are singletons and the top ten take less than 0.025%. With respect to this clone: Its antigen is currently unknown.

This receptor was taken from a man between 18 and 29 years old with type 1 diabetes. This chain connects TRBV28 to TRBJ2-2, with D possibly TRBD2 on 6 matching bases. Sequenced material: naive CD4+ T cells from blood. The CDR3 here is CASSLGRPNTGELFF. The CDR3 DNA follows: TGTGCCAGCAGTTTGGGGAGGCCGAACACCGGGGAGCTGTTTTTT.